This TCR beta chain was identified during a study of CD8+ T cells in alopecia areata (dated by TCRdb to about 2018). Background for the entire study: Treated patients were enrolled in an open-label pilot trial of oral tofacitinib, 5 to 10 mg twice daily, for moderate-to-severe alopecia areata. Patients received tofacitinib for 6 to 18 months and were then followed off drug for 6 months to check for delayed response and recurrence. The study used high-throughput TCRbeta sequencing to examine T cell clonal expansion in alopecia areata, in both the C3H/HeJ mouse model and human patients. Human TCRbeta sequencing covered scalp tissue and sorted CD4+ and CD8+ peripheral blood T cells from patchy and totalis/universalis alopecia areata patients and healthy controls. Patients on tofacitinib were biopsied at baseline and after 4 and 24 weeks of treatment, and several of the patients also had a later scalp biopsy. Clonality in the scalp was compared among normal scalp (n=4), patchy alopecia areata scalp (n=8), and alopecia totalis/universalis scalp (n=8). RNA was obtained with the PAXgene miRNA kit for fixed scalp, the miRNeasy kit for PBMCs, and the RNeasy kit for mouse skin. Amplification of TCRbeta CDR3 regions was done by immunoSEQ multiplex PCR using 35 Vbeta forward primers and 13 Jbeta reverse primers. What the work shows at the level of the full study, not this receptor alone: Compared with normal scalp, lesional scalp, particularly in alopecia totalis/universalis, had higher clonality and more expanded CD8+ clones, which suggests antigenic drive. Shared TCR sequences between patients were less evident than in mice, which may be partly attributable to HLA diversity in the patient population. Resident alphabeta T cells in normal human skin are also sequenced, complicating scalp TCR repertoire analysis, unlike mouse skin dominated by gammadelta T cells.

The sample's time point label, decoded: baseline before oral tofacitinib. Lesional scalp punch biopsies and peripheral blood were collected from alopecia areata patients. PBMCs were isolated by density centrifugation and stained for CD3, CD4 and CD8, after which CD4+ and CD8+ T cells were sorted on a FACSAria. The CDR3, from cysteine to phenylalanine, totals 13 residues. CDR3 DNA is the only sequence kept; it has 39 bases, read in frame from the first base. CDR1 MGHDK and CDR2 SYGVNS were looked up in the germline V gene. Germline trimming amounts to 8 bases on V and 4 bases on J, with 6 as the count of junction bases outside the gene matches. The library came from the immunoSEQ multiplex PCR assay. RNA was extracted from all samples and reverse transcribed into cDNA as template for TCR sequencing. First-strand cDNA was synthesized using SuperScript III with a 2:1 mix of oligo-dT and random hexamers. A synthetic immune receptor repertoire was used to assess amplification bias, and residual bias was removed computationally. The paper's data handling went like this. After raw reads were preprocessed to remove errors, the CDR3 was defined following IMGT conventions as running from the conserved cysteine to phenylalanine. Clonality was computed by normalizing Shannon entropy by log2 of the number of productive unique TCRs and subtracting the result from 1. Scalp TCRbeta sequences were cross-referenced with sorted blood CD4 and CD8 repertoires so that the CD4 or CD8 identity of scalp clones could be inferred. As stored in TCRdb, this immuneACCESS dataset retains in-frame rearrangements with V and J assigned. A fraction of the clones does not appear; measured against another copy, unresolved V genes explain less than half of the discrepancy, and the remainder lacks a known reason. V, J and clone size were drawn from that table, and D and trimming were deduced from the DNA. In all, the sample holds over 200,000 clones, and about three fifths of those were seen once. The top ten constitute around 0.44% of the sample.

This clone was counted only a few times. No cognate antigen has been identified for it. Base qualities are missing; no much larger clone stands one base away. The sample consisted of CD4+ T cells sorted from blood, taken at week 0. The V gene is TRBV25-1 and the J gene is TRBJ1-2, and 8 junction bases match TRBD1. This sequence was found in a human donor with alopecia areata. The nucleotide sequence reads TGTGCCAGCTCCAGGGGGCCCGCCTATGGCTACACCTTC. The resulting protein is CASSRGPAYGYTF.